These 6 T cell receptor beta chains share one sample of origin, sequenced in a study of T cell responses to AZD1222 COVID-19 vaccine. The repertoire was sequenced with immunoSEQ multiplex PCR; TCRdb's copy has only in-frame clones and lacks some. Among about 140,000 clones listed, 70% to 90% were seen once. Sequences were derived from peripheral blood, sampled on day 0 of AZD1222 vaccination. Receptors originate from an adult in good health.

The chain is built from TRBV6-5 and TRBJ2-2; no clear D. CDR3 length: 14 amino acids. CDR1 MNHEY and CDR2 SVGAGI come from the germline V gene. V lost 7 bases to trimming and J lost 3 bases, with 12 bases between them. CDR3 in amino acids: CASTPRRDTGELFF. The CDR3 nucleotides read TGTGCCAGCACCCCCCGACGCGACACCGGGGAGCTGTTTTTT.

The chain carries TRBV29-1 and TRBJ2-3, with 9 bases fitting TRBD2. Germline CDR1 reads SQVTM; CDR2 reads ANQGSEA. This CDR3 comprises 15 residues. V lost 6 bases, J lost 0 bases, and 7 bases stayed unmatched. In DNA form, the CDR3 reads TGCAGCGTACAAGGGACTAGCCTGAGCACAGATACGCAGTATTTT. Its translation is CSVQGTSLSTDTQYF.

The V call is TRBV5-1, the J call TRBJ1-2; 8 bases agree with TRBD1. Per germline, CDR1 SGHRS and CDR2 YFSETQ. The V gene end was trimmed by 7 bases and the J gene end by 3 bases; junction bases not matched to a gene: 20. The CDR3 has 18 amino acids. CDR3 protein: CASRLRSPFRGPDYGYTF. In DNA, the CDR3 is TGCGCCAGCCGGCTCCGATCCCCCTTCAGGGGGCCGGACTATGGCTACACCTTC.

The rearrangement joins TRBV7-8 to TRBJ2-5; 13 nucleotides align to TRBD2. This CDR3 has 17 residues. Germline V lookup: CDR1 SGHVS, CDR2 FQNEAQ. J lost 9 bases, V lost 5 bases, and 15 bases had no gene match. The CDR3 sequence: CASSRDRTSGGSEAQYF. CDR3 nucleotide sequence: TGTGCCAGCAGCCGAGACCGGACTAGCGGGGGCTCGGAGGCCCAGTACTTC.

The CDR3 protein is CASSLTGGSEKLFF. The CDR3 nucleotides read TGTGCCAGCAGCCTCACAGGGGGCAGTGAAAAACTGTTTTTT. V and J are TRBV7-2 and TRBJ1-4; TRBD1 aligns across 9 bases. Trimming removed 5 bases from V and 7 bases from J; junction bases left unmatched: 5. The CDR3 runs to 14 residues. Germline V gene sequence: CDR1 SGHTA, CDR2 FQGNSA.

This chain uses TRBV27 with TRBJ2-1, with TRBD1 matching over 8 bases. The germline V gene encodes CDR1 MNHEY and CDR2 SMNVEV (reference sequence). The V segment lost 5 bases and the J segment 0 bases; nucleotides outside the gene matches: 0. This CDR3 spans 14 amino acids. In DNA, the CDR3 is TGTGCCAGCAGTACAGGGGGCTCCTACAATGAGCAGTTCTTC. Protein product: CASSTGGSYNEQFF.